One sample yielded the 2 T cell receptor beta chains listed below, sequenced in a study of blood T cell repertoires in COVID-19. Produced via immunoSEQ multiplex PCR; TCRdb's table is partial and in-frame only. The data contain approximately 30,000 clones, over 80% of them seen just once; the ten biggest clones take up 5.4%. The source material was peripheral blood. These receptors were taken from a human donor in a cohort sampled during active COVID-19.

V is TRBV4-3 and J is TRBJ2-2; perhaps TRBD2 as D (6 bases). The length of the CDR3 is 19 residues. Trimming shortened V by 0 bases and J by 0 bases, and 17 bases separated the two germline ends. Germline CDR1 and CDR2: LGHNA and YSLEER. CDR3 nucleotides: TGCGCCAGCAGCCAAGATACTAGGAGGGACTTCTCGAACACCGGGGAGCTGTTTTTT. Translation gives CASSQDTRRDFSNTGELFF.

This clone was detected once. The rearrangement links TRBV12-3 or TRBV12-4 to TRBJ2-3; D gene unclear. Trimming pared 7 bases from V and 2 bases from J, leaving 10 bases between. The CDR3 extends over 13 amino acids. CDR3 sequence (DNA): TGTGCCAGCACCCTTTACTCCACAGATACGCAGTATTTT. Protein sequence: CASTLYSTDTQYF.